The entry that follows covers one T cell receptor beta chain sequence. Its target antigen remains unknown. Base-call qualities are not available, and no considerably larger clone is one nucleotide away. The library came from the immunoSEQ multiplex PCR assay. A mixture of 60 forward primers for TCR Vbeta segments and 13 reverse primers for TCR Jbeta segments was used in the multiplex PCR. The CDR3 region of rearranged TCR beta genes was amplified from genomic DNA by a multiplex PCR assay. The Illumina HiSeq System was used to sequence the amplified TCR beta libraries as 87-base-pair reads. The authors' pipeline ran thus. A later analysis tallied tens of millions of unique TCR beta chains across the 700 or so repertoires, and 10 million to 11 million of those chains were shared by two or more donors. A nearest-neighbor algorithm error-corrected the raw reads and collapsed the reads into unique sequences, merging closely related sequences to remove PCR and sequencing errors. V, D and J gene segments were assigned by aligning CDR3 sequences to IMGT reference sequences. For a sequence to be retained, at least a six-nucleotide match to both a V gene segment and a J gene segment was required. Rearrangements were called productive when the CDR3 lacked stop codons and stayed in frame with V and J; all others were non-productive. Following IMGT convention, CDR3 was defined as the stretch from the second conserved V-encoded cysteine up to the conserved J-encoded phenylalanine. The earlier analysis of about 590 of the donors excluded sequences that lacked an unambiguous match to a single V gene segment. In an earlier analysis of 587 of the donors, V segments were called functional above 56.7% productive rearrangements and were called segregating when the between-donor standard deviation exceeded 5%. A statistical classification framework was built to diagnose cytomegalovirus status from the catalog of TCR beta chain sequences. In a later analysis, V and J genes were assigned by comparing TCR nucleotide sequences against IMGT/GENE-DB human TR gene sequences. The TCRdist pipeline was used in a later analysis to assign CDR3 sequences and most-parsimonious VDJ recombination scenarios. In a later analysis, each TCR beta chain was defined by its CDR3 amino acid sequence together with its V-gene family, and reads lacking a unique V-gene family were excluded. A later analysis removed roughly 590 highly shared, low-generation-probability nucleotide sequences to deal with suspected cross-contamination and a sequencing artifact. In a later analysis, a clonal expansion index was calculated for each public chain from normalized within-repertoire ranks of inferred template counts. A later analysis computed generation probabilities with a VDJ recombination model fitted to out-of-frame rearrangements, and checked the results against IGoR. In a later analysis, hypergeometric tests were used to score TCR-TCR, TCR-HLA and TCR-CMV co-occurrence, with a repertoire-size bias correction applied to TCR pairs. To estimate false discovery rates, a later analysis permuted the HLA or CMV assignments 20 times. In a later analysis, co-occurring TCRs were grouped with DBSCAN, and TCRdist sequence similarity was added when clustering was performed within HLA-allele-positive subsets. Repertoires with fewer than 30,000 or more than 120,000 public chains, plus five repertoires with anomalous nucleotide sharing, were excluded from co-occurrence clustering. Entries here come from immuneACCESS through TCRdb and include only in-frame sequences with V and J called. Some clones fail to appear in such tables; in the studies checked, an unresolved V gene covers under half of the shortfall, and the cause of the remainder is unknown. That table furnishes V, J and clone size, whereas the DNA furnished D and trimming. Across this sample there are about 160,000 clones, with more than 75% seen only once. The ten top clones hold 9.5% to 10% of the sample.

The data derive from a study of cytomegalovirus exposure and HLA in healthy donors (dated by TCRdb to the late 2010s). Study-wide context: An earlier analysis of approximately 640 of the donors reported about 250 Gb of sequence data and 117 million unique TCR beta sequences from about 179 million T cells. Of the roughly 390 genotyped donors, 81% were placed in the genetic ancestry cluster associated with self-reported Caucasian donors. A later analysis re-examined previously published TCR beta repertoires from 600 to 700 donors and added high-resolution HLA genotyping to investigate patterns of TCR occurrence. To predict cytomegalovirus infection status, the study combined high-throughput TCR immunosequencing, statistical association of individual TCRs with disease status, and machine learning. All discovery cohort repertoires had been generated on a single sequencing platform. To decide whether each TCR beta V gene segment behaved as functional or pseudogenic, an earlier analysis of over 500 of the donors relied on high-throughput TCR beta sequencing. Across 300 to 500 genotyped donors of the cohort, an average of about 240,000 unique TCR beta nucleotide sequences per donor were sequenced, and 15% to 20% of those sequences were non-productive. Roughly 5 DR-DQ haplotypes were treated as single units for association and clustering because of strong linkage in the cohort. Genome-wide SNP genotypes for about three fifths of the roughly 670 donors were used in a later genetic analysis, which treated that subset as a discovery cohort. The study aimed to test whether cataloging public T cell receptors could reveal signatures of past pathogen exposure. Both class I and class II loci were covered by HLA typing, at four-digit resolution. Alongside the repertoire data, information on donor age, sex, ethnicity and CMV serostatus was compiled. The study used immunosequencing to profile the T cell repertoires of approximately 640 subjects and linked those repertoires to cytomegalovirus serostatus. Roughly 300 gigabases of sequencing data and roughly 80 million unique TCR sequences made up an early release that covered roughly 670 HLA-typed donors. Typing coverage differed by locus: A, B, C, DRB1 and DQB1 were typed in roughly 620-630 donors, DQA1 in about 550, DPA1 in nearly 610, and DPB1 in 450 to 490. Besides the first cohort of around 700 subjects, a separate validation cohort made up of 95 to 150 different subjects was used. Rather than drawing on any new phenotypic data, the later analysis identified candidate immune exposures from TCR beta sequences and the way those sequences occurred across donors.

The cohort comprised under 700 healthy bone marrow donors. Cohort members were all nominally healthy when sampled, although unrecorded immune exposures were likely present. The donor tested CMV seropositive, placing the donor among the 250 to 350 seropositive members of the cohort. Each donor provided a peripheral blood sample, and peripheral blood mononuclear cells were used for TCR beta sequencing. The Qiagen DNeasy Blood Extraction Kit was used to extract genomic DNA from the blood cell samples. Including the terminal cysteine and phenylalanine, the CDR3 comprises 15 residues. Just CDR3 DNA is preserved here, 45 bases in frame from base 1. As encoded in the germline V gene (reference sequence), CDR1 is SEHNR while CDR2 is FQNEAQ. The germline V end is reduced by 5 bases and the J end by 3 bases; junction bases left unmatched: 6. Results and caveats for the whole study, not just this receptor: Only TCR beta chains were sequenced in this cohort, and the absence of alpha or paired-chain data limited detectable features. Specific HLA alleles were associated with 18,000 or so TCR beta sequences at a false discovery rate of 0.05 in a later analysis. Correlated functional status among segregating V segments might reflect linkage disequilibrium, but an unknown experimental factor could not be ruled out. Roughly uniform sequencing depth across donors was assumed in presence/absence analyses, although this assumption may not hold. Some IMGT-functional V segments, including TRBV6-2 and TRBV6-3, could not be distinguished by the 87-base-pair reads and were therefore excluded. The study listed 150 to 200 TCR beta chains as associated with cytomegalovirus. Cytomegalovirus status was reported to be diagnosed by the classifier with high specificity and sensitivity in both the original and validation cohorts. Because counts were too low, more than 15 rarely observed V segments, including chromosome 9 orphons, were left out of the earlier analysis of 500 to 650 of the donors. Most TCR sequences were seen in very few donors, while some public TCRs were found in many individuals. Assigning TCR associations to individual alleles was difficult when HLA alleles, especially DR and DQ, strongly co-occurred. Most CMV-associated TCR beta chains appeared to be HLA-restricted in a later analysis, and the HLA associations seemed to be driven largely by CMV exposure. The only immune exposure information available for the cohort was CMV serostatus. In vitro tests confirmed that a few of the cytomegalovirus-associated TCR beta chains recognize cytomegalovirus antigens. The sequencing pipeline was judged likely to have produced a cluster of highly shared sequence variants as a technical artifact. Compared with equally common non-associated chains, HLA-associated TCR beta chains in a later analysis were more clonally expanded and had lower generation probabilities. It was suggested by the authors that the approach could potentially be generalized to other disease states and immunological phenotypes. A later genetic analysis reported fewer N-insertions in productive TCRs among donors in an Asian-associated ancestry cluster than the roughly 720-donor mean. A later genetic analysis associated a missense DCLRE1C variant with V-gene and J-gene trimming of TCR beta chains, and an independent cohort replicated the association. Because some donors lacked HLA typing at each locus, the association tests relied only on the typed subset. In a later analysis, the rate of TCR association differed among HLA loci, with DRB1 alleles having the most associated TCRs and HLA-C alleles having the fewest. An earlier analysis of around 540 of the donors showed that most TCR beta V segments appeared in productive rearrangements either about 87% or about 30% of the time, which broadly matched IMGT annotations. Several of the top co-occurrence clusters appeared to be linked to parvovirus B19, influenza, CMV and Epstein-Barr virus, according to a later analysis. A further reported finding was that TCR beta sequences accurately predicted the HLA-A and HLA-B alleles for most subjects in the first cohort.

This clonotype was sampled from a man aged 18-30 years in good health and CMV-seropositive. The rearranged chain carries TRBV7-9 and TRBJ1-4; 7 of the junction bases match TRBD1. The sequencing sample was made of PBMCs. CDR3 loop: CASSPGDSPNEKLFF. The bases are TGTGCCAGCAGCCCTGGGGACAGCCCTAATGAAAAACTGTTTTTT.